Below, 31 T cell receptor beta chains from the same sample are listed, as sequenced in a study of response to subunit inactivated influenza vaccine. TCRdb re-derived calls from the RT-PCR reads in MiXCR, one entry per CDR3 protein. This sample carries around 530,000 distinct CDR3 sequences, approximately 16% of them seen once, and the ten largest clones take over 2.5%. The sequencing here drew on CD4+ T cells sorted from PBMCs, taken about 23 months after vaccination. These TCRs come from a man between 50 and 69 years old who received an inactivated influenza vaccine.

The rearrangement joins TRBV5-1 to TRBJ2-7; TRBD1 matches at 10 bases. V trimming: 4 bases; J trimming: 7 bases; junction bases outside the gene matches: 8. The germline CDR1 and CDR2 sequences are SGHRS and YFSETQ. The CDR3 has 14 residues. CDR3 in amino acids: CASSVRQGAGEQYF. The CDR3 DNA is TGCGCCAGCAGCGTAAGACAGGGGGCAGGAGAGCAGTACTTC.

The rearrangement uses TRBV10-2 and TRBJ1-6; tentative D call: TRBD1 (5 bases). Germline values: CDR1 WSHSY, CDR2 SAAADI. V was trimmed by 2 bases and J by 7 bases, leaving 12 bases between them. The CDR3 consists of 15 residues. The CDR3: CASSEADIGNSPLHF. CDR3 bases: TGCGCCAGCAGTGAGGCGGACATAGGGAATTCACCCCTCCACTTT.

This clonotype occurred a few times. The V call is TRBV5-1, the J call TRBJ2-7; 8 bases are a match to TRBD1. In germline, CDR1 is SGHRS, CDR2 YFSETQ. V was clipped by 1 base and J by 2 bases; unmatched bases: 5. This CDR3 spans 15 amino acids. The CDR3: CASSLKGQGTYEQYF. The CDR3 DNA follows: TGCGCCAGCAGCTTGAAAGGACAGGGAACCTACGAGCAGTACTTC.

The CDR3 bases are TGTGCCAGCAGCTTAGGAGACAGGGGGCCCTACAATGAGCAGTTCTTC. Protein product: CASSLGDRGPYNEQFF. The chain has TRBV7-9 and TRBJ2-1, with TRBD1 identical over 10 bases. CDR3 size: 16 residues. The V gene end was trimmed by 1 base and the J gene end by 2 bases; junction bases not matched to a gene: 2. The germline CDR1 and CDR2 sequences are SEHNR and FQNEAQ (reference sequence).

The chain couples TRBV28 to TRBJ2-4; D remains ambiguous. V was clipped by 1 base and J by 2 bases, with 15 bases between them. The CDR3 has 17 residues. Germline V lookup: CDR1 MDHEN, CDR2 SYDVKM. The CDR3 region is CASSLFRTGSTKNIQYF. As DNA, the CDR3 is TGTGCCAGCAGTTTATTTCGAACGGGCTCCACCAAAAACATTCAGTACTTC.

This clonotype was counted only a few times. The V gene is TRBV12-3 or TRBV12-4, the J gene TRBJ1-2; D is ambiguous. V was cut by 5 bases and J by 3 bases, with 16 bases left in between. CDR3 length equals 15 residues. The CDR3 region is CASSRRLLPHYGYTF. CDR3 bases: TGTGCCAGCAGTCGACGACTCCTACCCCACTATGGCTACACCTTC.

This clonotype was seen a single time. The rearrangement links TRBV21-1 to TRBJ2-3; the table's D call, TRBD2, has no DNA check behind it. TRBV21-1 is annotated as a pseudogene. The CDR3 is made up of 16 amino acids. The CDR3 DNA reads TGTGCCAGCAGCAAACCCCAGGGCCCAGCTGTACTAGCGCAGTATTTT. Translated, it gives CASSKPQGPAVLAQYF.

In nucleotides, the CDR3 is TGTGCCAGCAGCTTTACAGGGGGCGAATATGGCTACACCTTC. Its translation: CASSFTGGEYGYTF. The rearrangement links TRBV7-9 to TRBJ1-2; 9 bases line up with TRBD1. Germline trimming cut 3 bases from V and 5 bases from J; bases unmatched to any gene: 4. CDR3 length: 14 amino acids. CDR1 and CDR2 (germline): SEHNR, FQNEAQ (reference sequence).

Only a few counts were recorded for this clonotype. This chain links TRBV5-1 with TRBJ2-3; D perhaps matches TRBD1 (5 bases). This CDR3 has 19 amino acids. The ends were cut back, 0 bases at V and 0 bases at J, with 20 bases in the middle. Germline V CDR1 and CDR2: SGHRS, YFSETQ. CDR3 nucleotide sequence: TGCGCCAGCAGCTTGGGCCCCCGGACACTACAAACTAGCACAGATACGCAGTATTTT. Translated, it gives CASSLGPRTLQTSTDTQYF.

This clonotype was observed a handful of times. The chain recombines TRBV20-1 with TRBJ2-5; D call uncertain. V dropped 1 base and J dropped 6 bases, with 15 bases sitting between them. Germline V gene sequence: CDR1 DFQATT, CDR2 SNEGSKA (reference sequence). The CDR3 spans 14 residues. CDR3 in DNA: TGCAGTGCTAGAGGCGAACAGATGCCGCAGACCCAGTACTTC. Protein sequence: CSARGEQMPQTQYF.

The genes are TRBV7-2 and TRBJ2-3; perhaps TRBD1 as D (6 bases). This CDR3 has 13 residues. V lost 5 bases to trimming and J lost 6 bases, with 12 bases between them. The germline V gene has CDR1 SGHTA and CDR2 FQGNSA. The CDR3 nucleotides are TGTGCCAGCAGCGGCAGGGGTGGGGATACGCAGTATTTT. As protein: CASSGRGGDTQYF.

The V and J genes are TRBV18 and TRBJ1-5; D unresolved. In germline, CDR1 is KGHSH, CDR2 LQKENI. Trimming took 2 bases from V and 2 from J, leaving 7 bases between them. This CDR3 has 14 residues. The CDR3, as DNA: TGTGCCAGCTCACCAGAGGCAGGCAATCAGCCCCAGCATTTT. This translates into CASSPEAGNQPQHF.

The chain couples TRBV6-2 or TRBV6-3 to TRBJ2-1; no reliable D call. V was pared by 7 bases and J by 12 bases, with 16 bases between. The CDR3 covers 12 residues. Germline-derived CDR1 and CDR2 are MNHEY and SVGEGT. The CDR3 sequence: CASTHAADRQFF. The CDR3 DNA sequence: TGTGCCAGCACTCACGCTGCGGACCGGCAGTTCTTC.

There are a few counts of this clonotype. The rearrangement joins TRBV20-1 to TRBJ2-3, with 8 positions matching TRBD2. CDR3 length: 16 amino acids. V lost 6 bases and J lost 0; bases outside the gene matches: 11. Germline V gene lookup returns CDR1 DFQATT and CDR2 SNEGSKA (reference sequence). The CDR3 here is CSARPTSGGSTDTQYF. CDR3 DNA: TGCAGTGCCCGCCCAACTAGCGGAGGAAGCACAGATACGCAGTATTTT.

V is TRBV15 and J is TRBJ1-5; D unclear. V was trimmed by 6 bases and J by 2 bases, leaving 11 bases between them. This CDR3 contains 14 residues. CDR1 is LNHNV, CDR2 YYDKDF, per germline (reference sequence). CDR3 in amino acids: CATSSFFGNQPQHF. The CDR3 DNA reads as TGTGCCACCAGTTCCTTTTTTGGCAATCAGCCCCAGCATTTT.

This chain connects TRBV5-6 to TRBJ2-3; tentatively, D is TRBD2 (6 bases). The V end was cut by 7 bases, the J end by 1 base, with 19 bases between. CDR3 length equals 16 residues. Per germline, CDR1 SGHDT and CDR2 YYEEEE. The CDR3: CASGPGPGGGTDTQYF. CDR3 DNA: TGTGCCAGCGGCCCCGGCCCTGGCGGGGGCACAGATACGCAGTATTTT. Full variable domain (remainder filled in from reference TRBV5-6 and TRBJ2-3): DAGVTQSPTHLIKTRGQQVTLRCSPKSGHDTVSWYQQALGQGPQFIFQYYEEEERQRGNFPDRFSGHQFPNYSSELNVNALLLGDSALYLCASGPGPGGGTDTQYFGPGTRLTVL.

In this sample, this clonotype turned up a few times. The chain employs TRBV20-1 and TRBJ2-7, with D hard to call. CDR1 DFQATT and CDR2 SNEGSKA come from the germline V gene (reference sequence). Trimming cost V 3 bases and J 0 bases, with 9 bases left between them. The CDR3 spans 13 residues. The CDR3 nucleotides are TGCAGTGCTAGCGCCGATACCTCCTACGAGCAGTACTTC. As protein: CSASADTSYEQYF.

There are a few counts of this clonotype. The CDR3 here is CASTSRGQGNEKLFF. The CDR3 DNA is TGTGCCAGCACCTCTCGGGGACAGGGTAATGAAAAACTGTTTTTT. The rearrangement uses TRBV6-1 and TRBJ1-4; 9 bases fit TRBD1. The germline CDR1 and CDR2 sequences are MNHNS and SASEGT. This CDR3 has 15 residues. V was clipped by 7 bases and J by 4 bases; unmatched bases: 7.

About this clonotype: Relative to the germline gene, one junction end is altered; a read error may explain this. The chain is built from TRBV4-2 and TRBJ2-7; D is possibly TRBD1 (5 bases). Germline V gives CDR1 LGHNA, CDR2 YNFKEQ. The CDR3 spans 15 residues. CDR3 nucleotide sequence: TGTGCCAACAGCCAATCCAGGGCTGAAGACTACGAGCAGTACTTC. Its translation is CANSQSRAEDYEQYF.

This clonotype came up many times. V gene TRBV3-1 combines with J gene TRBJ2-3; TRBD1 agrees at 8 bases. CDR3 length: 15 amino acids. Trimming at V came to 1 base and at J to 2 bases, leaving 2 bases not matched to a gene. CDR1 LGHDT and CDR2 YNNKEL come from the germline V gene (reference sequence). The chain's CDR3 is CASSQGDRTTDTQYF. The CDR3 DNA reads TGTGCCAGCAGCCAAGGGGACAGGACCACAGATACGCAGTATTTT.

This sequence joins TRBV11-1 and TRBJ2-6, with 9 bases fitting TRBD1. CDR3 length equals 19 residues. Germline lookup yields CDR1 SGHAT and CDR2 FQDESV (reference sequence). V was clipped by 5 bases and J by 1 base; unmatched bases: 12. The CDR3 loop reads CASSPRLGTGRSGANVLTF. In nucleotides, the CDR3 is TGTGCCAGCAGCCCAAGGTTGGGGACAGGGAGATCTGGGGCCAACGTCCTGACTTTC.

The table lists this clonotype with a few counts. The rearrangement joins TRBV7-2 to TRBJ2-7; TRBD1 matches 8 bases. Germline values: CDR1 SGHTA, CDR2 FQGNSA. The length of the CDR3 is 14 residues. J gave up 0 bases and V 5 bases, and 3 bases lay outside the gene matches. DNA for the CDR3: TGTGCCAGCAGCACGACAGGGGACTCCTACGAGCAGTACTTC. This sequence encodes CASSTTGDSYEQYF. Variable domain in full (rest from reference TRBV7-2 and TRBJ2-7): GAGVSQSPSNKVTEKGKDVELRCDPISGHTALYWYRQSLGQGLEFLIYFQGNSAPDKSGLPSDRFSAERTGGSVSTLTIQRTQQEDSAVYLCASSTTGDSYEQYFGPGTRLTVT.

This clonotype showed up just a few times. The V call is TRBV6-1, the J call TRBJ1-5; D not resolved. Germline CDR1 MNHNS, CDR2 SASEGT. The CDR3 consists of 15 residues. V dropped 0 bases and J dropped 2 bases, with 8 bases sitting between them. DNA for the CDR3: TGTGCCAGCAGTGAAGCGCTACGGGGCAATCAGCCCCAGCATTTT. Its translation: CASSEALRGNQPQHF.

This clonotype was seen only a few times. The J gene is TRBJ1-1, the V gene TRBV3-1, with D unresolved. V lost 8 bases, J lost 4 bases, and 14 bases lay in between. This CDR3 is built from 13 residues. CDR1 is LGHDT, CDR2 YNNKEL, per germline (reference sequence). CDR3 sequence (DNA): TGTGCCAGCCGCGATACGGGGAGCACTGAAGCTTTCTTT. Translated, it gives CASRDTGSTEAFF.

The rearrangement joins TRBV20-1 to TRBJ1-5; 7 nucleotides match TRBD1. The CDR3 consists of 14 residues. The germline gives CDR1 DFQATT, CDR2 SNEGSKA (reference sequence). J was trimmed by 6 bases and V by 3 bases; bases with no gene match: 8. The CDR3 bases are TGCAGTGCTAGGGCAACAGGGGTACGTCAGCCCCAGCATTTT. It encodes CSARATGVRQPQHF.

There are a few counts of this clonotype. The V call is TRBV20-1, the J call TRBJ2-7, with a tentative D call TRBD2 (5 bases). This CDR3 contains 16 residues. CDR1 DFQATT and CDR2 SNEGSKA come from the germline V gene (reference sequence). Trimming took off 0 bases at V and 3 bases at J, with 18 bases between the two ends. CDR3 loop: CSARDSDRGAVYEQYF. Written as DNA, the CDR3 is TGCAGTGCTAGAGATTCCGATCGGGGAGCCGTCTACGAGCAGTACTTC.

This clonotype has just a few counts. This chain uses TRBV18 with TRBJ2-1, with D perhaps TRBD2 (6 bases). The CDR3 is made up of 16 amino acids. V shed 4 bases and J shed 4 bases, with 17 bases lying between them. Germline V CDR1 and CDR2: KGHSH, LQKENI. In nucleotides, the CDR3 is TGTGCCAGCTCACAAACCGGGGGTGTTCGGTACAATGAGCAGTTCTTC. This encodes CASSQTGGVRYNEQFF.

This clonotype was seen a handful of times. This chain connects TRBV7-8 to TRBJ2-1; 11 bases are shared with TRBD2. With V trimmed by 0 bases and J by 1 base, 8 bases remained unmatched. CDR1 is SGHVS and CDR2 is FQNEAQ in the germline V gene. This CDR3 comprises 19 residues. This chain's CDR3 is CASSLAIKLAGDSYNEQFF. The CDR3, as DNA: TGTGCCAGCAGCTTAGCGATAAAACTAGCGGGGGATTCCTACAATGAGCAGTTCTTC.

This clonotype came up a few times. The chain employs TRBV18 and TRBJ2-1; 8 bases fit TRBD2. J was trimmed by 9 bases and V by 6 bases; bases with no gene match: 13. The CDR3 covers 15 residues. Germline lookup yields CDR1 KGHSH and CDR2 LQKENI. The DNA of the CDR3 is TGTGCCAGCTCCCCGGACGGTAGCGGGATTGTTGAGCAGTTCTTC. Amino acid sequence: CASSPDGSGIVEQFF.

In its sample, this clonotype was seen many times. This sequence joins TRBV12-3 or TRBV12-4 and TRBJ1-4, with D perhaps TRBD1 (6 bases). CDR3 length equals 13 residues. Trimming removed 3 bases from V and 6 bases from J, with 8 bases in between. CDR3 region: CASSLSGDEKLFF. The CDR3 nucleotides are TGTGCCAGCAGTTTGTCAGGGGATGAAAAACTGTTTTTT.

The chain combines TRBV12-3 or TRBV12-4 with TRBJ1-1; maybe TRBD1 (6 bases). Trimming removed 4 bases from V and 4 bases from J, with 10 bases in between. This CDR3 comprises 13 residues. For the CDR3, the DNA is TGTGCCAGCAGTTACAGGGAGGGCACTGAAGCTTTCTTT. This gives the protein CASSYREGTEAFF.